A single T cell receptor beta chain is shown here with its context. CDR3 length: 15 residues. Unmatched junction bases numbered 4, after V lost 2 bases and J lost 4 bases. Per germline, CDR1 LGHNA and CDR2 YNFKEQ. TCRdb keeps only in-frame clones here, not all; method: immunoSEQ multiplex PCR. The sample contains approximately 300,000 clones, about 90% of which appear only once. This sample was taken from a study of blood T cell repertoires in COVID-19. Participants reported their clinical history, and cohort assignment relied on those reports. This clonotype was obtained from a young woman who had recovered from COVID-19. This chain joins TRBV4-2 and TRBJ1-1, with 10 bases that match TRBD1. Input material: PBMCs or T cells enriched from blood (not recorded which). This chain's CDR3 is CASSQPGQGGTEAFF. The CDR3 bases are TGTGCCAGCAGCCAACCTGGACAGGGGGGCACTGAAGCTTTCTTT.